This T cell receptor (beta chain) was found in a study of technical replicates of blood from a handful of donors. Method: immunoSEQ multiplex PCR; TCRdb's copy keeps in-frame clones and lacks some. The repertoire has 70,000 to 85,000 clones, 95% to 98% of them found once; the top ten carry less than 0.2%. Germline V gene data show CDR1 as MRHNA and CDR2 as SNTAGT. The length of the CDR3 is 14 residues. Between the trimmed V and J ends, which lost 8 bases and 1 base, there was a span of 14 bases. The table lists this clone with a count of one. Sequencing input: T cells isolated from PBMCs. This sequence originates from a human donor in good health. The rearrangement joins TRBV6-4 to TRBJ1-1; D gene ambiguous. CDR3 nucleotide sequence: TGTGCCAGCTACACCCGACTGGGGAACACTGAAGCTTTCTTT. Amino acids: CASYTRLGNTEAFF.